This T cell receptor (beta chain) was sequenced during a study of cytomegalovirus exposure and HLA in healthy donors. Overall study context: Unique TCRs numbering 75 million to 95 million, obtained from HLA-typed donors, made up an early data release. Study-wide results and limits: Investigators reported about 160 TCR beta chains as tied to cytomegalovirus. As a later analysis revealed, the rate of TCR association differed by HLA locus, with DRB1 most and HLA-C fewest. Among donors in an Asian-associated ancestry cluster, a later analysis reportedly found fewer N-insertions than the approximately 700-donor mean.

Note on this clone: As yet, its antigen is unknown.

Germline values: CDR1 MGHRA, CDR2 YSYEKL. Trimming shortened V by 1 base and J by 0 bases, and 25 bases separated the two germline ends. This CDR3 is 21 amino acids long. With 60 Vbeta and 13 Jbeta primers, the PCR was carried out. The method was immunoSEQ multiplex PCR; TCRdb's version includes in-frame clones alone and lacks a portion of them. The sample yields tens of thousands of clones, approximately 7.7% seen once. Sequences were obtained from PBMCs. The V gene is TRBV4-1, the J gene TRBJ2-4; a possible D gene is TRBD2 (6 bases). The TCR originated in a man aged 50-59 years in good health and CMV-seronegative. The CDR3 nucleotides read TGCGCCAGCAGCCAAGTTAACCCGACTAGTCCTTTGATTCTAGCCAAAAACATTCAGTACTTC. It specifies CASSQVNPTSPLILAKNIQYF.